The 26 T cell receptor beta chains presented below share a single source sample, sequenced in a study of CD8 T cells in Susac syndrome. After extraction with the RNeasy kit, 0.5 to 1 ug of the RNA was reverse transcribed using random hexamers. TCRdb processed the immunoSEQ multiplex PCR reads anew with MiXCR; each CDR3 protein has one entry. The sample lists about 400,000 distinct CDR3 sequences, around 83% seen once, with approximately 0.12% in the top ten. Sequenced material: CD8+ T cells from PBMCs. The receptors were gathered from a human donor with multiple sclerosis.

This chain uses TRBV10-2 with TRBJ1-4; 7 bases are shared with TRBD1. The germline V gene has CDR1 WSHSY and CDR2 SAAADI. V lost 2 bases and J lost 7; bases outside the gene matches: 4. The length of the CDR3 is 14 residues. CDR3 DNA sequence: TGCGCCAGCAGTGAGGGCAGGGGGACTGAAAAACTGTTTTTT. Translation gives CASSEGRGTEKLFF.

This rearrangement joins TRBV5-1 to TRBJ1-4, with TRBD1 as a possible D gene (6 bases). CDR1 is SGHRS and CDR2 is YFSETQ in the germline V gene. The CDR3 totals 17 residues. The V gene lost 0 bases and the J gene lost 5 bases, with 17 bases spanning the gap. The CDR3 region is CASSLARGPASNEKLFF. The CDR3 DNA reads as TGCGCCAGCAGCTTGGCACGGGGGCCAGCCTCCAATGAAAAACTGTTTTTT.

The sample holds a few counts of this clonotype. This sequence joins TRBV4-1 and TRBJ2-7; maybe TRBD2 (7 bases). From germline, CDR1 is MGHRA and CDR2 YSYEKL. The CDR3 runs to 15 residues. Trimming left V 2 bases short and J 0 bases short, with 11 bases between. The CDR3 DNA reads TGCGCCAGCAGCCAAAGTCGGGGGGCCTCCTACGAGCAGTACTTC. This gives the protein CASSQSRGASYEQYF.

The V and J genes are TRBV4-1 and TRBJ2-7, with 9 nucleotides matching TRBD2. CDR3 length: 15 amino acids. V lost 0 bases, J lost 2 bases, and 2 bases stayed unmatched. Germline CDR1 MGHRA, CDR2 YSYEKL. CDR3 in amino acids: CASSQEKRGAYEQYF. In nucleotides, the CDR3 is TGCGCCAGCAGCCAAGAGAAGCGGGGGGCCTACGAGCAGTACTTC.

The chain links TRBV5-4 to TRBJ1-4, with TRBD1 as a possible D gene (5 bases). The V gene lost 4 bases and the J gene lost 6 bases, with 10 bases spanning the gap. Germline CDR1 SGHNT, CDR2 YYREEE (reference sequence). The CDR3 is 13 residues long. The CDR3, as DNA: TGTGCCAGCAGCCCCAGGGCGGATGAAAAACTGTTTTTT. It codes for CASSPRADEKLFF.

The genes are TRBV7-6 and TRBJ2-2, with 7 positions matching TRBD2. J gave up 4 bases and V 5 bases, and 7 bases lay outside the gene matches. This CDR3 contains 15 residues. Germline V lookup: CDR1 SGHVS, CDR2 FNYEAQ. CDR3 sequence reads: CASSPPGLVTGELFF. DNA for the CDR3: TGTGCCAGCAGCCCTCCCGGACTAGTCACCGGGGAGCTGTTTTTT.

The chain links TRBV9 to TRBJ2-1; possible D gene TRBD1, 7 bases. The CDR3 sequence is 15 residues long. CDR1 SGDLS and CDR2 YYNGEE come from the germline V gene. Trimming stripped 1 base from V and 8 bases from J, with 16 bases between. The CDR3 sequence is CASSVHDVRGDEQFF. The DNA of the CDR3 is TGTGCCAGCAGCGTACACGATGTCAGGGGGGATGAGCAGTTCTTC. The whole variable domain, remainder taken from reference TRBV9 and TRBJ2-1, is DSGVTQTPKHLITATGQRVTLRCSPRSGDLSVYWYQQSLDQGLQFLIQYYNGEERAKGNILERFSAQQFPDLHSELNLSSLELGDSALYFCASSVHDVRGDEQFFGPGTRLTVL.

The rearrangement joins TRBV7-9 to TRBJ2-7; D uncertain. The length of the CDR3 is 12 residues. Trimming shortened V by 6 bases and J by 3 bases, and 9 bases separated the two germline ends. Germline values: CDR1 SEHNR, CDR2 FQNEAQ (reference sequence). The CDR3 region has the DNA TGTGCCAGCAGTTACACCTACTACGAGCAGTACTTC. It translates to CASSYTYYEQYF. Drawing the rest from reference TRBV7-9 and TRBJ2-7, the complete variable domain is DTGVSQNPRHKITKRGQNVTFRCDPISEHNRLYWYRQTLGQGPEFLTYFQNEAQLEKSRLLSDRFSAERPKGSFSTLEIQRTEQGDSAMYLCASSYTYYEQYFGPGTRLTVT.

CDR3 bases: TGTGCCAGCACCCTAGACCGGACTAGCTGGAATGAGCAGTTCTTC. It yields the protein CASTLDRTSWNEQFF. This chain connects TRBV28 to TRBJ2-1, with 8 bases lining up with TRBD2. V was pared by 7 bases and J by 7 bases, with 12 bases of the junction left unmatched. Germline V CDR1 and CDR2: MDHEN, SYDVKM. This CDR3 has 15 amino acids.

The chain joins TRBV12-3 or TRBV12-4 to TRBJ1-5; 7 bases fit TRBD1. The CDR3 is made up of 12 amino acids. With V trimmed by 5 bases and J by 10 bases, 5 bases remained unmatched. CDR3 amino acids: CASSTYRGPQHF. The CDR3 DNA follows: TGTGCCAGCAGTACCTACAGGGGTCCCCAGCATTTT.

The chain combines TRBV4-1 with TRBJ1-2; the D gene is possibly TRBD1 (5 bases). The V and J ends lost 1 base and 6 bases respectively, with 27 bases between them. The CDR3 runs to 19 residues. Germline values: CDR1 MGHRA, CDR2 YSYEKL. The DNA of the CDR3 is TGCGCCAGCAGCCAAGGACCAGGACAATTACTATTGATGGGGGATGGCTACACCTTC. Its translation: CASSQGPGQLLLMGDGYTF.

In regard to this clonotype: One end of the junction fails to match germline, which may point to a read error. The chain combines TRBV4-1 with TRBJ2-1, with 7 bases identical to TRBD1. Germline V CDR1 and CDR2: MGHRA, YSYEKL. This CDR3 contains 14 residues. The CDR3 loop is CASSQGDSYNEQFF. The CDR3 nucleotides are TGTGCCAGCAGTCAGGGGGACTCCTACAATGAGCAGTTCTTC.

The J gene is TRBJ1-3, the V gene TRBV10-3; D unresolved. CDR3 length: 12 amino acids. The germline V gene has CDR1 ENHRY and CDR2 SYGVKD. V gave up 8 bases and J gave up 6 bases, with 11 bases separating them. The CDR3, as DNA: TGTGCCATCGCCCCTGGGGAAAACACCATATATTTT. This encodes CAIAPGENTIYF.

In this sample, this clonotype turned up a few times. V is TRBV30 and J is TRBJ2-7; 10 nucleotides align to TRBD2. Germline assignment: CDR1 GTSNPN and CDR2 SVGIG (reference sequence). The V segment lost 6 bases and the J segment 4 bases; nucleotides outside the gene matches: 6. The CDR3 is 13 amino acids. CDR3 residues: CACRLAGLYEQYF. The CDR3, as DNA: TGTGCCTGTAGACTAGCGGGTTTGTACGAGCAGTACTTC.

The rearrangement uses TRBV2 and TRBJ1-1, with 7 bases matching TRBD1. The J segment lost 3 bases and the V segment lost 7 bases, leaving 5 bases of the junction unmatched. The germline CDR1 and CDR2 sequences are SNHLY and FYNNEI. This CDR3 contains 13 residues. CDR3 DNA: TGTGCCAGCACGATCACAGGGGACACTGAAGCTTTCTTT. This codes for CASTITGDTEAFF.

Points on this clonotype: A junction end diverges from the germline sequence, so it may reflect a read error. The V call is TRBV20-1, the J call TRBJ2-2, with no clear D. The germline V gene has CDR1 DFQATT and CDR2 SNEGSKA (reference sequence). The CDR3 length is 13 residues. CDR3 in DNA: TGCAGTGCTGGAGATTGGTTTACCGGGGAGCTGTTTTTT. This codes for CSAGDWFTGELFF.

The CDR3 reads CASSLTGGGNNEQFF. The CDR3 region has the DNA TGTGCCAGCAGCTTAACAGGAGGGGGGAACAATGAGCAGTTCTTC. This chain uses TRBV5-4 with TRBJ2-1; D is possibly TRBD1 or TRBD2 (6 bases each). V shed 2 bases and J shed 5 bases, with 14 bases lying between them. This CDR3 is built from 15 residues. Germline CDR1 reads SGHNT; CDR2 reads YYREEE (reference sequence).

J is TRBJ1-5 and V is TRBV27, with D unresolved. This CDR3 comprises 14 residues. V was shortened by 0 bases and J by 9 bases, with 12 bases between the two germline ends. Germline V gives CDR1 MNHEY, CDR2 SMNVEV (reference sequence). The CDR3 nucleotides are TGTGCCAGCAGTTTATCAGGCCCCAAACGGCCCCAGCATTTT. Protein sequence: CASSLSGPKRPQHF.

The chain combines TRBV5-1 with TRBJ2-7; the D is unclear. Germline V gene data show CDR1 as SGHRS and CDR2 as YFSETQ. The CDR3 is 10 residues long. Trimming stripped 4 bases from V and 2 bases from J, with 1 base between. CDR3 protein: CASSPYEQYF. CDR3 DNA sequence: TGCGCCAGCAGCCCCTACGAGCAGTACTTC.

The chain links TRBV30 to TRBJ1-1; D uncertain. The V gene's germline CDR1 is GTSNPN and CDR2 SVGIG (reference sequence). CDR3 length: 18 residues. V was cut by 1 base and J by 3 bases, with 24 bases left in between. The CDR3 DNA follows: TGTGCCTGGAGTGAAGGATTCTCGCGGGGAGAGTGGGACACTGAAGCTTTCTTT. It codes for CAWSEGFSRGEWDTEAFF.

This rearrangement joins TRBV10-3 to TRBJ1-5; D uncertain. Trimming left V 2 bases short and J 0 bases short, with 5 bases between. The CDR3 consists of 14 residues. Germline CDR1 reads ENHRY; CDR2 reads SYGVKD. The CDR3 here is CAISEASSNQPQHF. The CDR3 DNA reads TGTGCCATCAGTGAGGCCAGTAGCAATCAGCCCCAGCATTTT.

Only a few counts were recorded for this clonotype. CDR3 DNA: TGTGCCAGCAGTGAAGGCACAGGAGACACTGAAGCTTTCTTT. This sequence encodes CASSEGTGDTEAFF. V and J are TRBV6-1 and TRBJ1-1, with a possible D match to TRBD1 (5 bases). This CDR3 comprises 14 residues. The V end lost 1 base, the J end lost 3 bases, and 9 bases lay between the germline ends. CDR1 is MNHNS, CDR2 SASEGT, per germline.

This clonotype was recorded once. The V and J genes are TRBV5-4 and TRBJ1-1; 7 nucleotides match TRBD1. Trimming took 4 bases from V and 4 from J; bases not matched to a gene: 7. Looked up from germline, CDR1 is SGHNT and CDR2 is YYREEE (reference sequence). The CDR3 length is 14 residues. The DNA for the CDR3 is TGTGCCAGCAGCCAGACAGGGAGTCCCACTGAAGCTTTCTTT. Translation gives CASSQTGSPTEAFF.

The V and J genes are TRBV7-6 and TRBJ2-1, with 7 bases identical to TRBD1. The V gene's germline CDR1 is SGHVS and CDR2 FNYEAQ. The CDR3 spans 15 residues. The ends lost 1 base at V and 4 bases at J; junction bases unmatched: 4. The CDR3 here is CASSLDRDSYNEQFF. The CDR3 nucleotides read TGTGCCAGCAGCTTAGATAGGGACAGTTACAATGAGCAGTTCTTC.

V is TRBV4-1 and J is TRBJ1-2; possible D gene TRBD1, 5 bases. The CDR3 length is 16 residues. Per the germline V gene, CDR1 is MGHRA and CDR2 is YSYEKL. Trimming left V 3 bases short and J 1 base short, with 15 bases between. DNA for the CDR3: TGCGCCAGCAGCCAGGGTGGGGGACGGCATAACTATGGCTACACCTTC. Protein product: CASSQGGGRHNYGYTF.

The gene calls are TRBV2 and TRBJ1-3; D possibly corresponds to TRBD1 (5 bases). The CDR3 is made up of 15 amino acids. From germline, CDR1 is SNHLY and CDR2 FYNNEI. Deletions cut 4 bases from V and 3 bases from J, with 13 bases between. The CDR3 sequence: CASSADSSVGNTIYF. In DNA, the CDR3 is TGTGCCAGCAGTGCTGACAGCTCCGTTGGAAACACCATATATTTT. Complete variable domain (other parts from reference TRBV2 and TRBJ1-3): EPEVTQTPSHQVTQMGQEVILRCVPISNHLYFYWYRQILGQKVEFLVSFYNNEISEKSEIFDDQFSVERPDGSNFTLKIRSTKLEDSAMYFCASSADSSVGNTIYFGEGSWLTVV.